This T cell receptor beta chain appears in the sequencing data of a study of T cells expressing NK-cell markers. The overall study: In sorted CD3+CD56+NKG2C+, CD3+CD56+NKG2C- and CD3+CD56-NKG2C+ T cells, TCR beta repertoires were obtained. Study-level findings and limits: These clonotypes additionally ranked first within the CD3+CD56-NKG2C+ fraction of a few donors. In about 6 donors, dominant NKG2C+ clonotypes were roughly 1.0-8% of CD8+ T cells.

CDR1 and CDR2 from the germline V gene are SQVTM and ANQGSEA. This CDR3 spans 13 amino acids. As for this clonotype: Its antigen is unidentified.

Beta-chain TCR cDNA was generated via 5'RACE template switching with UMIs. From the 5' RACE reads, TCRdb lists one entry per CDR3 protein and no DNA. This sample contains approximately 380,000 distinct CDR3 sequences. The TCR comes from a man aged 18 to 69 in good health. The V call is TRBV29-1, the J call TRBJ2-2; checking the TCRdb D call of TRBD2 is not possible without DNA. The material sequenced was blood T cells: a sorted CD56 or NKG2C T cell subset, CD4+ or CD8+ T cells, or bulk PBMC T cells (not recorded which). The CDR3 spells CSAPGLAAGELFF.